One and the same sample provided the 21 T cell receptor beta chains below, sequenced in a study of blood T cell repertoires in COVID-19 (dated by TCRdb to 2018 to 2021). Library preparation used the immunoSEQ multiplex PCR assay. TCRdb provides this immuneACCESS table in a form limited to in-frame rearrangements. Some clones are lacking; in checked studies, under half of them reflect an unresolved V gene, and why the rest are absent is not known. The sample has 55,000 to 70,000 clones on record, 90% to 95% of them singletons. The ten largest clones capture more than 5.5% of the sample. Source material: peripheral blood. The receptors were sampled from a man between 40 and 49 years old with COVID-19, enrolled during active disease.

This chain links TRBV28 with TRBJ1-5; 9 bases are shared with TRBD1. The germline V gene encodes CDR1 MDHEN and CDR2 SYDVKM. There are 16 residues in the CDR3. The V and J ends lost 5 bases and 6 bases, in that order; junction bases with no gene match: 11. CDR3 nucleotides: TGTGCCAGCAGTCCCCACCAGGACAGGGGAGGTCAGCCCCAGCATTTT. It is translated as CASSPHQDRGGQPQHF. The complete variable domain, with remaining parts taken from reference TRBV28 and TRBJ1-5, reads DVKVTQSSRYLVKRTGEKVFLECVQDMDHENMFWYRQDPGLGLRLIYFSYDVKMKEKGDIPEGYSVSREKKERFSLILESASTNQTSMYLCASSPHQDRGGQPQHFGDGTRLSIL.

V gene TRBV7-9 combines with J gene TRBJ1-1; 9 bases are a match to TRBD1. V gave up 8 bases and J gave up 4 bases; unmatched junction bases: 8. The CDR3 is 14 amino acids. Germline lookup yields CDR1 SEHNR and CDR2 FQNEAQ (reference sequence). The CDR3: CASRPGQGTTEAFF. The CDR3 DNA is TGTGCCAGCCGCCCGGGACAGGGAACCACTGAAGCTTTCTTT.

The J gene is TRBJ2-3, the V gene TRBV25-1; TRBD1 matches at 9 bases. The V gene end was trimmed by 4 bases and the J gene end by 3 bases; junction bases not matched to a gene: 2. CDR1 MGHDK and CDR2 SYGVNS come from the germline V gene. CDR3 length equals 14 residues. The CDR3: CASSAGTGTDTQYF. In DNA form, the CDR3 reads TGTGCCAGCAGTGCTGGGACAGGGACAGATACGCAGTATTTT.

In DNA, the CDR3 is TGCAGTGCTAGTGTGGCTAGCGGTGTCTCCTACGAGCAGTACTTC. Translating gives CSASVASGVSYEQYF. The chain carries TRBV20-1 and TRBJ2-7; 7 positions agree with TRBD2. CDR3 length: 15 residues. Germline V CDR1 and CDR2: DFQATT, SNEGSKA (reference sequence). Trimming at V came to 3 bases and at J to 0 bases, leaving 8 bases not matched to a gene.

The rearrangement links TRBV7-7 to TRBJ2-5, with 9 bases that match TRBD1. Germline CDR1 reads SSHAT; CDR2 reads FNYEAQ (reference sequence). Trimming cost V 4 bases and J 5 bases; bases outside gene matches: 8. The CDR3 is made up of 15 amino acids. The CDR3 sequence: CASSSGQGNSETQYF. As DNA, the CDR3 is TGTGCCAGCAGCTCAGGACAGGGGAATTCGGAGACCCAGTACTTC.

The chain joins TRBV7-9 to TRBJ1-3, with 11 bases fitting TRBD1. Germline V gene data show CDR1 as SEHNR and CDR2 as FQNEAQ (reference sequence). This CDR3 contains 14 residues. V lost 6 bases, J lost 7 bases, and 5 bases stayed unmatched. The CDR3 DNA reads as TGTGCCAGCAGAATCGGGACAGGGGGGAACACCATATATTTT. Translating it yields CASRIGTGGNTIYF.

The rearrangement links TRBV30 to TRBJ1-1; D possibly corresponds to TRBD1 (5 bases). In germline, CDR1 is GTSNPN, CDR2 SVGIG (reference sequence). V was shortened by 4 bases and J by 4 bases, with 25 bases between the two germline ends. There are 17 residues in the CDR3. CDR3 protein: CAWTSLLEGPSGTEAFF. DNA of the CDR3: TGTGCCTGGACTTCCCTCCTGGAGGGACCGTCTGGCACTGAAGCTTTCTTT. Supplemented by reference TRBV30 and TRBJ1-1, the full variable domain reads SQTIHQWPATLVQPVGSPLSLECTVEGTSNPNLYWYRQAAGRGLQLLFYSVGIGQISSEVPQNLSASRPQDRQFILSSKKLLLSDSGFYLCAWTSLLEGPSGTEAFFGQGTRLTVV.

The table lists this clone with a count of one. The chain couples TRBV19 to TRBJ2-3; 13 nucleotides align to TRBD2. The length of the CDR3 is 18 residues. Germline V gene sequence: CDR1 LNHDA, CDR2 SQIVND (reference sequence). V lost 4 bases, J lost 0 bases, and 7 bases stayed unmatched. CDR3 amino acids: CASSTSGTSGISTDTQYF. CDR3 DNA: TGTGCCAGTAGTACCTCCGGGACTAGCGGGATTAGCACAGATACGCAGTATTTT. The complete variable domain, with remaining parts taken from reference TRBV19 and TRBJ2-3, reads DGGITQSPKYLFRKEGQNVTLSCEQNLNHDAMYWYRQDPGQGLRLIYYSQIVNDFQKGDIAEGYSVSREKKESFPLTVTSAQKNPTAFYLCASSTSGTSGISTDTQYFGPGTRLTVL.

Here the CDR3 DNA reads TGTGCCGGGCACGGCGGGGCCAGCTCTGGGGCCAACGTCCTGACTTTC. As protein: CAGHGGASSGANVLTF. The rearrangement uses TRBV30 and TRBJ2-6, with D perhaps TRBD2 (6 bases). V lost 8 bases to trimming and J lost 0 bases, with 17 bases between them. Germline CDR1 is GTSNPN and CDR2 is SVGIG (reference sequence). CDR3 length: 16 residues.

The chain carries TRBV3-1 (or the pseudogene TRBV3-2) and TRBJ2-1, with 13 bases identical to TRBD2. Germline CDR1 LGHDT, CDR2 YNNKEL (reference sequence). The CDR3 sequence is 16 residues long. J lost 8 bases, V lost 5 bases, and 9 bases had no gene match. The CDR3 DNA follows: TGTGCCAGCAGCACGGAACTAGCGGGGGGGATGGATGAGCAGTTCTTC. It encodes CASSTELAGGMDEQFF.

Only a few counts were recorded for this clone. This rearrangement joins TRBV28 to TRBJ2-7; 9 bases map to TRBD1. The ends lost 6 bases at V and 1 base at J; junction bases unmatched: 1. The CDR3 runs 13 residues. The germline V gene encodes CDR1 MDHEN and CDR2 SYDVKM. In DNA form, the CDR3 reads TGTGCCAGCAGAGGGACAGGGTCCTACGAGCAGTACTTC. It encodes CASRGTGSYEQYF.

This clone was seen a single time. The rearrangement uses TRBV18 and TRBJ1-4, with 10 bases matching TRBD1. Unmatched junction bases numbered 1, after V lost 3 bases and J lost 6 bases. This CDR3 has 14 amino acids. The germline gives CDR1 KGHSH, CDR2 LQKENI. In DNA form, the CDR3 reads TGTGCCAGCTCACCCGGGACAGGGGATGAAAAACTGTTTTTT. As protein: CASSPGTGDEKLFF.

The chain employs TRBV4-1 and TRBJ2-3, with 7 bases aligning to TRBD2. This CDR3 comprises 16 residues. Germline lookup yields CDR1 MGHRA and CDR2 YSYEKL. The junction had 11 bases not matched to a gene; V was cut back by 8 bases and J by 0 bases. CDR3 residues: CASAIAAAGSTDTQYF. The CDR3 DNA is TGCGCCAGCGCAATAGCAGCAGCGGGGAGCACAGATACGCAGTATTTT.

V is TRBV9 and J is TRBJ2-1; 7 bases fit TRBD2. Germline CDR1 SGDLS, CDR2 YYNGEE. This CDR3 contains 16 residues. Trimming cost V 2 bases and J 4 bases; bases outside gene matches: 9. The CDR3 DNA is TGTGCCAGCAGCGTGGAACTAGCGAGATCATACAATGAGCAGTTCTTC. It specifies CASSVELARSYNEQFF.

The J gene is TRBJ1-5, the V gene TRBV10-2; no definite D call. CDR1 and CDR2 from the germline V gene are WSHSY and SAAADI. The V gene lost 8 bases and the J gene lost 4 bases, with 9 bases spanning the gap. The CDR3 runs 12 residues. CDR3: CASFRGNQPQHF. The CDR3 DNA reads TGCGCCAGCTTTCGAGGGAATCAGCCCCAGCATTTT.

V usage is TRBV25-1 and J usage is TRBJ1-3, with 8 nucleotides matching TRBD1. This CDR3 comprises 13 residues. The V gene's germline CDR1 is MGHDK and CDR2 SYGVNS. V dropped 6 bases and J dropped 5; count of bases not matched to a gene: 3. The CDR3: CASRRQGRNTIYF. The CDR3 DNA sequence: TGTGCCAGCAGAAGACAGGGGAGAAACACCATATATTTT. The full variable domain, with the rest looked up from reference TRBV25-1 and TRBJ1-3, is EADIYQTPRYLVIGTGKKITLECSQTMGHDKMYWYQQDPGMELHLIHYSYGVNSTEKGDLSSESTVSRIRTEHFPLTLESARPSHTSQYLCASRRQGRNTIYFGEGSWLTVV.

The chain is built from TRBV5-8 and TRBJ1-5; TRBD1 is a possible D gene (5 bases). The germline CDR1 and CDR2 sequences are SGHTS and YDEGEE. The CDR3 is made up of 13 amino acids. Trimming stripped 4 bases from V and 7 bases from J, with 12 bases between. For the CDR3, the DNA is TGTGCCAGCAGCCTCCAGGGTGACCAGCCCCAGCATTTT. Protein sequence: CASSLQGDQPQHF.

V usage is TRBV2 and J usage is TRBJ2-7, with TRBD2 matching 8 bases. J gave up 6 bases and V 5 bases, and 12 bases lay outside the gene matches. The CDR3 is 15 amino acids. CDR1 is SNHLY and CDR2 is FYNNEI in the germline V gene. CDR3 bases: TGTGCCAGCAGTCCCGGCGGGACTAGGCTAGCCGAGCAGTACTTC. The encoded protein is CASSPGGTRLAEQYF.

This clone has just one count. The chain is built from TRBV21-1 and TRBJ1-6. TRBV21-1 is given as a pseudogene. This CDR3 has 19 amino acids. CDR3 sequence (DNA): TGTGCCAGCAGCAAAGGAGGTGCCCTAACTCGTTCCTATAATTCACCCCTCCACTTT. Amino acid sequence: CASSKGGALTRSYNSPLHF.

This clone was counted once. This chain uses TRBV28 with TRBJ2-1; a possible D gene is TRBD2 (6 bases). Per the germline V gene, CDR1 is MDHEN and CDR2 is SYDVKM. Trimming left V 4 bases short and J 0 bases short, with 13 bases between. The CDR3 has 16 amino acids. The CDR3 region has the DNA TGTGCCAGCAGTTCAGGAGGGACGGGCTCCTACAATGAGCAGTTCTTC. Translating gives CASSSGGTGSYNEQFF.

V usage is TRBV25-1 and J usage is TRBJ1-1, with D uncertain. The CDR3 length is 15 residues. V lost 4 bases and J 0 bases, leaving 12 bases between the germline ends. The germline CDR1 and CDR2 sequences are MGHDK and SYGVNS. In DNA, the CDR3 is TGTGCCAGCAGTGCCGGGGTATTCGTGAACACTGAAGCTTTCTTT. Translated, it gives CASSAGVFVNTEAFF.